In this sample, the clone carrying this T cell receptor (beta chain) turned up once. As yet, its antigen is unknown. This sample is drawn from a study of OX40 agonist ivuxolimab in advanced cancers. Study-wide background: Given to patients was ivuxolimab, an agonistic anti-OX40 (CD134) antibody. Partial responses were recorded for three patients, including one with hepatocellular carcinoma and two with cutaneous melanoma.

Data came from immunoSEQ multiplex PCR; TCRdb stores just in-frame clones and leaves some out. The table includes fewer than 25,000 clones, approximately 86% detected once. Broader study findings: Certain nonresponding patients likewise had low normalized T-cell clonal expansion. Average numbers of expanded clones were greater in CD8+ T cells than in CD4+.

The sequencing used CD4+ or CD8+ T cells sorted from blood, collected in a trial of the OX40 agonist ivuxolimab. The TCR comes from an adult with an advanced solid tumor such as melanoma, head and neck, liver or kidney cancer.

The CDR3 here is CARSLLHNTFGYGYTF. In DNA, the CDR3 is TGTGCCAGAAGCTTATTACACAACACCTTCGGCTATGGCTACACCTTC. The V call is TRBV5-3, the J call TRBJ1-2; D uncertain. TRBV5-3 is filed as an ORF, its function uncertain. The CDR3 has 16 residues. V was clipped by 2 bases and J by 4 bases, with 18 bases between them.